This T cell receptor beta chain stems from a study of T cells expressing NK-cell markers. From its re-call of the 5' RACE reads, TCRdb lists each CDR3 protein once, without DNA. The sample includes about 150,000 distinct CDR3 sequences. Germline lookup yields CDR1 MNHEY and CDR2 SMNVEV (reference sequence). The CDR3 loop spans 16 amino acids. This TCR derives from a woman aged 45-65 years in good health. The gene calls are TRBV27 and TRBJ2-4; there is no DNA to check the TCRdb D call of TRBD1. Sequenced input: blood T cells: a sorted CD56 or NKG2C T cell subset, CD4+ or CD8+ T cells, or bulk PBMC T cells (not recorded which). CDR3 protein: CASRNREGLAKNIQYF.